The rows below give T cell receptor beta chains drawn from one sample of a study of blood T cell repertoires in COVID-19. TCRdb's copy holds only in-frame clones and misses some; the assay was immunoSEQ multiplex PCR. The table shows 95,000 to 120,000 clones, with about 85% occurring only once. Input material: peripheral blood. All receptors derive from a woman in her fifties or sixties with COVID-19, enrolled during active disease. CDR3s include the opening cysteine and the closing phenylalanine or tryptophan. D genes are given only for firm matches.

d_call | j_call | v_call | cdr3_aa | cdr3_nt
TRBD1 | TRBJ1-5 | TRBV5-1 | CASRDRAQPQHF | TGCGCCAGCAGGGACAGGGCTCAGCCCCAGCATTTT
. | TRBJ1-2 | TRBV7-9 | CASSLHQTPLLTGGGYTF | TGTGCCAGCAGCTTACATCAGACCCCCTTGCTCACGGGTGGAGGCTACACCTTC
TRBD1 | TRBJ2-6 | TRBV11-2 | CASRPDRPNSGANVLTF | TGTGCCAGCAGACCGGACAGGCCTAACTCTGGGGCCAACGTCCTGACTTTC
. | TRBJ2-3 | TRBV4-1 | CASSHPTGGGGQGIWTDTQYF | TGCGCCAGCAGCCACCCTACCGGGGGGGGTGGACAGGGGATTTGGACAGATACGCAGTATTTT
. | TRBJ2-1 | TRBV12-1 | CASSSRGTSGGKSSYNEQFF | TGTGCCAGCAGTTCCAGAGGGACTAGCGGGGGGAAGAGCTCCTACAATGAGCAGTTCTTC
. | TRBJ1-2 | TRBV18 | CASSPRQGIDGYTF | TGTGCCAGCTCACCCCGCCAGGGTATAGATGGCTACACCTTC
TRBD1 | TRBJ2-5 | TRBV5-1 | CASSQLSGQKETQYF | TGCGCCAGCAGTCAACTTTCGGGACAGAAAGAGACCCAGTACTTC
TRBD1 | TRBJ1-1 | TRBV5-6 | CASSYGTGGSEAFF | TGTGCCAGCAGCTATGGGACAGGGGGCTCTGAAGCTTTCTTT
TRBD1 | TRBJ1-1 | TRBV6-2/TRBV6-3 | CASSWTGGTEAFF | TGTGCCAGCAGCTGGACAGGGGGCACTGAAGCTTTCTTT
TRBD1 | TRBJ1-5 | TRBV10-2 | CASRVSRGPSQPQHF | TGCGCCAGCAGAGTTTCCAGGGGGCCTAGTCAGCCCCAGCATTTT
. | TRBJ2-3 | TRBV9 | CASSANPDSLSGVTQYF | TGTGCCAGCAGCGCGAACCCCGACAGTTTATCGGGAGTTACGCAGTATTTT